This T cell receptor beta chain was sequenced for a study of blood T cell repertoires in COVID-19. Study in general: Sites in the United States, Italy and Spain provided acute and convalescent COVID-19 samples. The analysed material was cDNA or gDNA that came from T cells, B-cell-depleted T cells, or PBMCs.

CDR3 length: 13 amino acids. The V end was cut by 3 bases, the J end by 7 bases, with 10 bases between. The germline V gene encodes CDR1 SGHDT and CDR2 YYEEEE. This clone was detected a few times. Per the original data handling: Scientists estimated how many nucleated cells there were by amplifying reference gene primers. The data were produced by immunoSEQ multiplex PCR, yet TCRdb's version contains in-frame clones alone and is incomplete. V, J and clone size reflect that table, while D and trimming were determined from the DNA. The sample lists 110,000 or so clones; about three quarters were seen once.

The TCR sequence derives from a human donor in a cohort sampled during active or convalescent COVID-19. This chain connects TRBV5-6 to TRBJ2-2, with D possibly being TRBD1 (6 bases). Sequenced: peripheral blood. The CDR3 nucleotides read TGTGCCAGCAGCTCCTACAGGGACGGGGAGCTGTTTTTT. Translating gives CASSSYRDGELFF.